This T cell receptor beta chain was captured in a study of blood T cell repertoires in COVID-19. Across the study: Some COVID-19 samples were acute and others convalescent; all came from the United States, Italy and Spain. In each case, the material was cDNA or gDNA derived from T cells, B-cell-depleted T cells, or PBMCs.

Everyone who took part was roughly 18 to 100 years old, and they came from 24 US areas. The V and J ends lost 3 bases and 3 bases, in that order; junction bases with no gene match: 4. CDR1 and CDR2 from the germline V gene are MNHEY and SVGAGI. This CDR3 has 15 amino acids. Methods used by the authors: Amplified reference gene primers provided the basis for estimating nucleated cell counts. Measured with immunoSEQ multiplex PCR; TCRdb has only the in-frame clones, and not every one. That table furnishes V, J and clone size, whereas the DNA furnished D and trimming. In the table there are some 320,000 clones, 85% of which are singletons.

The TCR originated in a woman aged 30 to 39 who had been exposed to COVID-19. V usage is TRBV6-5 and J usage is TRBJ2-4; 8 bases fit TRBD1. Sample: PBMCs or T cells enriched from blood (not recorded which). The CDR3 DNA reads TGTGCCAGCAGTTATAGGGGACAGGACAAAAACATTCAGTACTTC. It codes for CASSYRGQDKNIQYF.